This TCR beta chain came from a study of cytomegalovirus exposure and HLA in healthy donors. Study-wide results and caveats: It emerged from a later analysis that several of the most significant clusters appeared to be linked to common viral pathogens.

The PCR made use of 60 Vbeta and 13 Jbeta primers. Original handling: About 11 million of the 60 million to 80 million unique TCR beta chains counted in a later analysis were shared. Sequencing used immunoSEQ multiplex PCR; TCRdb keeps in-frame clones, though not all of them. The V and J calls and clone size are taken from that table; D and trimming were inferred from the DNA. The sample data list around 100,000 clones. The CDR3 has 16 residues. Germline CDR1 and CDR2: LGHNA and YSLEER. Losses at the gene ends were 0 bases for V and 4 bases for J; bases not matched to a gene: 7. A remark on this clone: Its target is unknown.

Sequencing input: PBMCs. The origin of this receptor is a man in his forties in good health and CMV-seropositive. The chain recombines TRBV4-3 with TRBJ2-5, with 8 bases lining up with TRBD1. The CDR3 spells CASSQDRIQGGETQYF. The CDR3 DNA is TGCGCCAGCAGCCAAGATAGAATACAGGGGGGAGAGACCCAGTACTTC.